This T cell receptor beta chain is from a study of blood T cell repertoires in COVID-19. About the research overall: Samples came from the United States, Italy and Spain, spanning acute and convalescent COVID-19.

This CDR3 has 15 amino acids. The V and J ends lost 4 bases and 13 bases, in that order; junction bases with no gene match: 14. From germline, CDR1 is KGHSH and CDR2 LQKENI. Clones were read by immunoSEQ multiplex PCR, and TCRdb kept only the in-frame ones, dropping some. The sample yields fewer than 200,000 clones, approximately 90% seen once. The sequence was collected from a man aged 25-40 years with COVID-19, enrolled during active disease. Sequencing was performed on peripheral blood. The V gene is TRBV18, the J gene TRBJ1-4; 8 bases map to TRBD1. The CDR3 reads CASSRKDREARRLFF. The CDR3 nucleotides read TGTGCCAGCTCACGGAAGGACAGGGAGGCAAGGCGACTGTTTTTT.